These 4 T cell receptor beta chains share one sample of origin, sequenced in a study of OX40 agonist ivuxolimab in advanced cancers. Generated by immunoSEQ multiplex PCR, the TCRdb table keeps only in-frame clones and is missing some. This table holds about 80,000 clones, about 86% found once. Specimen: CD4+ or CD8+ T cells sorted from blood, collected in a trial of the OX40 agonist ivuxolimab. The receptors come from an adult with an advanced solid tumor such as melanoma, head and neck, liver or kidney cancer.

Here the CDR3 reads CASSVTGFVNQPQHF. In DNA, the CDR3 is TGTGCCAGCAGTGTTACGGGGTTTGTCAATCAGCCCCAGCATTTT. The genes are TRBV6-1 and TRBJ1-5; D call uncertain. The V gene's germline CDR1 is MNHNS and CDR2 SASEGT. The CDR3 runs 15 residues. Trimming shortened V by 4 bases and J by 3 bases, and 13 bases separated the two germline ends.

The chain carries TRBV18 and TRBJ2-5, with D unresolved. The CDR3 has 13 residues. The V gene's germline CDR1 is KGHSH and CDR2 LQKENI. Trimming took 2 bases from V and 7 from J, leaving 11 bases between them. The CDR3 DNA is TGTGCCAGCTCACCAACCGAGGACGGGACCCAGTACTTC. As protein: CASSPTEDGTQYF.

The chain recombines TRBV15 with TRBJ1-4; D is perhaps TRBD1 (5 bases). The CDR3 runs to 16 residues. The germline gives CDR1 LNHNV, CDR2 YYDKDF (reference sequence). Trimming removed 6 bases at V and 3 bases at J, with 17 bases between. The CDR3 region has the DNA TGTGCCACCAGGGAGAAAATAGGGGCATCTAATGAAAAACTGTTTTTT. It is translated as CATREKIGASNEKLFF.

The chain carries TRBV28 and TRBJ1-4; possibly TRBD1 for D (6 bases). CDR3 length equals 14 residues. The germline V gene has CDR1 MDHEN and CDR2 SYDVKM. Trimming took off 4 bases at V and 7 bases at J, with 13 bases between the two ends. This CDR3 reads CASSSLDRFEKLFF. CDR3 DNA sequence: TGTGCCAGCAGTTCGTTAGACAGGTTTGAAAAACTGTTTTTT.